This entry lists 10 T cell receptor beta chains sequenced from one sample in a study of long-term antiretroviral therapy in people with HIV. The assay, immunoSEQ v3.0, was run at survey level. Repertoires were generated with immunoSEQ multiplex PCR, while TCRdb's copy carries only in-frame clones and drops some. Of some 13,000 clones listed, more than 80% are singletons. This material consisted of unsorted PBMCs, taken 3.2 years before starting antiretroviral therapy. Receptors originate from a man aged 35 to 55 with HIV.

The genes are TRBV11-2 and TRBJ2-1, with 11 nucleotides matching TRBD2. Germline CDR1 SGHAT, CDR2 FQNNGV. This CDR3 region has 15 residues. Unmatched junction bases numbered 2, after V lost 4 bases and J lost 3 bases. The CDR3 loop is CASSSLAGVYNEQFF. The CDR3 region has the DNA TGTGCCAGCAGCTCACTAGCGGGGGTCTACAATGAGCAGTTCTTC.

V and J are TRBV27 and TRBJ2-1; possibly TRBD1 for D (5 bases). The CDR3 length is 15 residues. Germline CDR1 is MNHEY and CDR2 is SMNVEV (reference sequence). With 3 bases removed from V and 9 bases from J, the gap between germline ends came to 18 bases. CDR3 amino acids: CASSFQGAPVGEQFF. The CDR3 DNA follows: TGTGCCAGCAGTTTTCAAGGGGCGCCGGTGGGTGAGCAGTTCTTC.

This sequence joins TRBV4-1 and TRBJ2-2; possible D gene TRBD2, 5 bases. There are 17 residues in the CDR3. V was clipped by 3 bases and J by 6 bases, with 20 bases between them. Germline loops: CDR1 MGHRA, CDR2 YSYEKL. The CDR3 nucleotides are TGCGCCAGCAGCCACCACCCTCTCATGAGGAGGTCCGGGGAGCTGTTTTTT. This sequence encodes CASSHHPLMRRSGELFF.

This clone appeared a single time. The chain joins TRBV9 to TRBJ2-6, with 7 bases lining up with TRBD1. J lost 2 bases, V lost 2 bases, and 10 bases had no gene match. Germline V gene sequence: CDR1 SGDLS, CDR2 YYNGEE. This CDR3 has 18 amino acids. CDR3 protein: CASSVNRGNAPGANVLTF. The CDR3, as DNA: TGTGCCAGCAGCGTTAACAGGGGTAATGCCCCTGGGGCCAACGTCCTGACTTTC.

This chain connects TRBV19 to TRBJ2-2, with D uncertain. Trimming left V 0 bases short and J 4 bases short, with 6 bases between. The CDR3 length is 14 residues. Germline CDR1 LNHDA, CDR2 SQIVND (reference sequence). In DNA form, the CDR3 reads TGTGCCAGTAGTATAGAGGAGAGCACCGGGGAGCTGTTTTTT. This sequence encodes CASSIEESTGELFF.

The chain uses TRBV5-1 and TRBJ2-7; D gene ambiguous. V lost 3 bases and J lost 4, with 8 bases in between. This CDR3 contains 12 residues. Germline CDR1 is SGHRS and CDR2 is YFSETQ. CDR3: CASSSNLYEQYF. CDR3 DNA sequence: TGCGCCAGCAGCTCTAACTTATACGAGCAGTACTTC.

This sequence joins TRBV11-3 and TRBJ2-3; 9 bases fit TRBD1. The V gene end was trimmed by 1 base and the J gene end by 4 bases; junction bases not matched to a gene: 9. The CDR3 has 17 residues. Germline values: CDR1 SGHNT, CDR2 YENEEA. CDR3 sequence reads: CASSLGGWDREADTQYF. CDR3 bases: TGTGCCAGCAGCTTAGGTGGTTGGGACAGGGAAGCAGATACGCAGTATTTT. The entire variable domain, with the rest obtained from reference TRBV11-3 and TRBJ2-3, is as follows: EAGVVQSPRYKIIEKKQPVAFWCNPISGHNTLYWYLQNLGQGPELLIRYENEEAVDDSQLPKDRFSAERLKGVDSTLKIQPAELGDSAVYLCASSLGGWDREADTQYFGPGTRLTVL.

The genes are TRBV27 and TRBJ2-3; D gene unclear. Trimming took off 0 bases at V and 7 bases at J, with 8 bases between the two ends. From germline, CDR1 is MNHEY and CDR2 SMNVEV (reference sequence). The length of the CDR3 is 13 residues. The CDR3 nucleotides read TGTGCCAGCAGTTTATCGCCACAGAATACGCAGTATTTT. Translation gives CASSLSPQNTQYF.

V gene TRBV4-2 combines with J gene TRBJ2-7; 10 bases fit TRBD2. The CDR3 runs 22 residues. The V gene's germline CDR1 is LGHNA and CDR2 YNFKEQ. J was trimmed by 0 bases and V by 0 bases; bases with no gene match: 20. CDR3 in amino acids: CASSQDSPRVAGGIDSSYEQYF. CDR3 DNA sequence: TGTGCCAGCAGCCAAGATTCCCCCCGGGTAGCGGGGGGCATTGACAGCTCCTACGAGCAGTACTTC.

V gene TRBV27 combines with J gene TRBJ2-4; either TRBD1 or TRBD2 may supply D (5 bases each). V was shortened by 0 bases and J by 7 bases, with 16 bases between the two germline ends. The CDR3 contains 16 residues. Germline lookup yields CDR1 MNHEY and CDR2 SMNVEV (reference sequence). The chain's CDR3 is CASSLSTGTQGNIQYF. The CDR3 bases are TGTGCCAGCAGTTTATCGACCGGGACCCAAGGGAACATTCAGTACTTC.